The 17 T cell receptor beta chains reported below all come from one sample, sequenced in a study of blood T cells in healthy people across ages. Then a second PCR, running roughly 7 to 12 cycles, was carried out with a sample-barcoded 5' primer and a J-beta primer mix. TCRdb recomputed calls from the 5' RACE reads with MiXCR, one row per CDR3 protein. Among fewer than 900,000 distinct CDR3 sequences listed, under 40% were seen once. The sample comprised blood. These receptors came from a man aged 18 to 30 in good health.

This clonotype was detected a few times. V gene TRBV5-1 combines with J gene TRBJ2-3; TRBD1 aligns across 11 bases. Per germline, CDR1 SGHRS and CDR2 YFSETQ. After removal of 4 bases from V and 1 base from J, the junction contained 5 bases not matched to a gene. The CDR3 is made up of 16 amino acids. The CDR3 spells CASSEGQGGGTDTQYF. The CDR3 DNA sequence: TGCGCCAGCAGCGAGGGACAGGGGGGGGGCACAGATACGCAGTATTTT.

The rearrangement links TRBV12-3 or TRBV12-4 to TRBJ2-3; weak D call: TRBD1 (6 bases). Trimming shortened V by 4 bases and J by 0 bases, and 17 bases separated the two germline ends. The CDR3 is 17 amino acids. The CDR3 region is CASSSTPDSTSTDTQYF. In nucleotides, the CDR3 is TGTGCCAGCAGTTCCACCCCGGACAGCACAAGCACAGATACGCAGTATTTT.

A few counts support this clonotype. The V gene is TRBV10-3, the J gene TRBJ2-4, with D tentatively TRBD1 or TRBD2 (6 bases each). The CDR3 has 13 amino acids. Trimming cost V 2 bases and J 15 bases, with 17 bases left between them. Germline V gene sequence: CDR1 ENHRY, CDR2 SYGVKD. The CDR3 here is CAISEVGGWDPYF. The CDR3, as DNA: TGTGCCATCAGTGAGGTAGGGGGGTGGGATCCGTACTTC.

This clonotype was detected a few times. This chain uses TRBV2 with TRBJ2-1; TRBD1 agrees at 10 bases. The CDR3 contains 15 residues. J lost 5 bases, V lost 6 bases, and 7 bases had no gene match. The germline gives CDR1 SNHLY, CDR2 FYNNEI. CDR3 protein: CASRRGTGVNNEQFF. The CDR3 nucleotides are TGTGCCAGCAGGCGCGGGACAGGGGTAAACAATGAGCAGTTCTTC.

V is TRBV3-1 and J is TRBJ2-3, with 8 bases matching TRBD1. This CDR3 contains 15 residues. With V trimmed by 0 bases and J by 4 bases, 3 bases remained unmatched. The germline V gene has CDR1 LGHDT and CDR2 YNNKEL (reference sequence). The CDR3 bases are TGTGCCAGCAGCCAAGATGTACAGGGGGCAGATACGCAGTATTTT. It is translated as CASSQDVQGADTQYF.

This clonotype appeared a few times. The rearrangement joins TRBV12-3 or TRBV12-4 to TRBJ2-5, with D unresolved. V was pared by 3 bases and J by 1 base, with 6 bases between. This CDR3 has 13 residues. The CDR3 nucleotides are TGTGCCAGCAGTTTTGGCGCCCAAGAGACCCAGTACTTC. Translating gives CASSFGAQETQYF.

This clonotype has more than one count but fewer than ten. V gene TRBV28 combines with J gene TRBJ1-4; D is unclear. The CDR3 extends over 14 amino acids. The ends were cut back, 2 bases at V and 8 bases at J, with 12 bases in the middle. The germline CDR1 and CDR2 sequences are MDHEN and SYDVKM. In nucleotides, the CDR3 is TGTGCCAGCAGTTTAACCGTGGGGAGCGAAAAACTGTTTTTT. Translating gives CASSLTVGSEKLFF.

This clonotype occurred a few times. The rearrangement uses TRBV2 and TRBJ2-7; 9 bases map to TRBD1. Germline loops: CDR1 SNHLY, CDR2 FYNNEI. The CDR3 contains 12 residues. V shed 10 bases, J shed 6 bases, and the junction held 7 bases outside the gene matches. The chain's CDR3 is CATPGQGGEQYF. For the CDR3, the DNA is TGTGCCACCCCGGGACAGGGTGGCGAGCAGTACTTC.

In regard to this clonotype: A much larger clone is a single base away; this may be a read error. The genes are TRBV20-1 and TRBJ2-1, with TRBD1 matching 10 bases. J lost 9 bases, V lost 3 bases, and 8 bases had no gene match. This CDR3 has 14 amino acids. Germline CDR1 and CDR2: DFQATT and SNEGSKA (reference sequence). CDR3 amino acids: CSARRQGASGEQFF. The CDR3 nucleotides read TGCAGTGCTAGGAGACAGGGGGCGTCAGGTGAGCAGTTCTTC.

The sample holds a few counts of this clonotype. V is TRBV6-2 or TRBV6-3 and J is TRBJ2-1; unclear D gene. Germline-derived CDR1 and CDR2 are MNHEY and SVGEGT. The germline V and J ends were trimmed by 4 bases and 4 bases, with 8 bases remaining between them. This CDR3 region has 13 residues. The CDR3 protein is CASSFLGYNEQFF. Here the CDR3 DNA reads TGTGCCAGCAGTTTCTTGGGATACAATGAGCAGTTCTTC.

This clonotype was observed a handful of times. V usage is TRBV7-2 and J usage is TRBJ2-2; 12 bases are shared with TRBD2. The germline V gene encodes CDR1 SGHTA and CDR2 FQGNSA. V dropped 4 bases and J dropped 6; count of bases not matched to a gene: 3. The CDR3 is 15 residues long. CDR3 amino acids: CASSSRTSGAGELFF. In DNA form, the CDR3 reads TGTGCCAGCAGCTCCCGGACTAGCGGGGCCGGGGAGCTGTTTTTT.

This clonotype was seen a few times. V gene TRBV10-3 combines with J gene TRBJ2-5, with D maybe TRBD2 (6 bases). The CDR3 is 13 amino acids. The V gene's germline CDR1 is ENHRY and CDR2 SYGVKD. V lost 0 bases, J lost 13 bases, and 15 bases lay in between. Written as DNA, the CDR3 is TGTGCCATCAGTGAGTCGGGACTCAGCCTAAGGTACTTC. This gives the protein CAISESGLSLRYF.

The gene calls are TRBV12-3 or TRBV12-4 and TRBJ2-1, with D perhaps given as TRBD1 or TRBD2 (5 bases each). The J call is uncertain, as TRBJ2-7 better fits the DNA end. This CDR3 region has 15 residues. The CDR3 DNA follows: TGTGCCAGCAGTTCGTCAGCCGGGACCTACAATGAGCAGTACTTC. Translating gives CASSSSAGTYNEQYF.

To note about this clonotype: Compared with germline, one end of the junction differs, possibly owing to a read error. Here the CDR3 DNA reads TGTGCCAGCAGTTCCACAGGGTCGAATTCACCCCTCTACTTT. Translation: CASSSTGSNSPLYF. This rearrangement joins TRBV12-3 or TRBV12-4 to TRBJ1-6, with a possible D match to TRBD1 (6 bases). This CDR3 has 14 amino acids.

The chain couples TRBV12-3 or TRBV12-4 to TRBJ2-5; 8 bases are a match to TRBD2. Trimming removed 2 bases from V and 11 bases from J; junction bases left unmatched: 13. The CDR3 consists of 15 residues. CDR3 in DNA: TGTGCCAGCAGTTTACTCGGGGGGGGGTCCAATGAGCAGTACTTC. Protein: CASSLLGGGSNEQYF.

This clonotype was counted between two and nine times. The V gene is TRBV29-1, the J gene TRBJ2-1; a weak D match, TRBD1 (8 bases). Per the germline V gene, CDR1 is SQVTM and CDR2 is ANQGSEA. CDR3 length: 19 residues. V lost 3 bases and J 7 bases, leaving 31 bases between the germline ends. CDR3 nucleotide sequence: TGCAGCGTTGAGATCCCAATCCGTCGGACAGGGAGAGCGGGGAATGAGCAGTTCTTC. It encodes CSVEIPIRRTGRAGNEQFF.

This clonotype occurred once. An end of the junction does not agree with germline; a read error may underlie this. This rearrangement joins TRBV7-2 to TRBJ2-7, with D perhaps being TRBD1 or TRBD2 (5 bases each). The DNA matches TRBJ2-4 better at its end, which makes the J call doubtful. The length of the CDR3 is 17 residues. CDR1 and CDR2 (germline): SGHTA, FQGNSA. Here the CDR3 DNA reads TGTGCCAGCAGCTTAGCGCTGGTGAGGGGACCCAAGAACATTCAGTACTTC. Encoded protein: CASSLALVRGPKNIQYF.